This T cell receptor beta chain was retrieved from a study of control samples from healthy donors and cancer patients. Sequencing was performed with immunoSEQ multiplex PCR; in TCRdb, only in-frame clones are kept and a portion is missing. Here the sample spans about 96,000 clones, approximately 95% being singletons. This CDR3 comprises 13 residues. The V gene lost 5 bases and the J gene lost 0 bases, with 7 bases spanning the gap. In germline, CDR1 is MNHEY, CDR2 SMNVEV (reference sequence). Sequencing used blood. The chain carries TRBV27 and TRBJ1-2; D uncertain. This receptor was taken from a man aged 18 to 35 in good health. The CDR3 sequence: CASSARTNYGYTF. The CDR3 DNA is TGTGCCAGCAGTGCACGGACTAACTATGGCTACACCTTC.